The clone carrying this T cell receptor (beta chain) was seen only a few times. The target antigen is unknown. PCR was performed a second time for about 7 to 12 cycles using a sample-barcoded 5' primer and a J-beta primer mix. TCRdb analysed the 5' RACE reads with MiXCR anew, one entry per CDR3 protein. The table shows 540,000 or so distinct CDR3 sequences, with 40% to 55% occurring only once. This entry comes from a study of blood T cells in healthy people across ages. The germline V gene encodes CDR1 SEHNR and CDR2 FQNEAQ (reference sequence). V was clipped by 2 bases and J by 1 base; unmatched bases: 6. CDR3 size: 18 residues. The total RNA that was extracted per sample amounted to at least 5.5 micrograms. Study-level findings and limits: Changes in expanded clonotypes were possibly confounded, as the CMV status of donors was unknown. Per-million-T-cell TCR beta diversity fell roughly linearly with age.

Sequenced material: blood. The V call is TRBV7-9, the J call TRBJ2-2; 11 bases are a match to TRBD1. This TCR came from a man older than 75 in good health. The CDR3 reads CASSLRTGGHLNTGELFF. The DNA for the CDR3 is TGTGCCAGCAGCTTAAGGACAGGGGGCCACCTGAACACCGGGGAGCTGTTTTTT.